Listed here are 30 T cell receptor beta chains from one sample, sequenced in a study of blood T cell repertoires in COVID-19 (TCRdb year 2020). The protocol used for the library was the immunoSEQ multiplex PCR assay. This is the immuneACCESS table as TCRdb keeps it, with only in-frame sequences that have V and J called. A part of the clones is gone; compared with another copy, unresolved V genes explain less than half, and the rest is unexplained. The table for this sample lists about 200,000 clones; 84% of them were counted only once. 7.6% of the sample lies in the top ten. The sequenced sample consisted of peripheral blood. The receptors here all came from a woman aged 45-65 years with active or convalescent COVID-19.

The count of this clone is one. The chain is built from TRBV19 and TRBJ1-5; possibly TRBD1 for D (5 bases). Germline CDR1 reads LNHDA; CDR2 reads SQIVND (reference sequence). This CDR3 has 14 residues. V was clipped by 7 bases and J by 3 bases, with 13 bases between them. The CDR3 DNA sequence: TGTGCCAGTAACGTGGGAGGGGACAATCAGCCCCAGCATTTT. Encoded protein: CASNVGGDNQPQHF.

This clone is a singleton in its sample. This CDR3 is CASGLSVAGGSRYTDTQYF. CDR3 in DNA: TGTGCTAGTGGTTTGTCGGTAGCGGGGGGCTCGAGATACACAGATACGCAGTATTTT. The chain combines TRBV12-5 with TRBJ2-3, with 10 bases lining up with TRBD2. The CDR3 totals 19 residues. Germline V CDR1 and CDR2: LGHNT, FRNRAP. V trimming: 2 bases; J trimming: 2 bases; junction bases outside the gene matches: 13.

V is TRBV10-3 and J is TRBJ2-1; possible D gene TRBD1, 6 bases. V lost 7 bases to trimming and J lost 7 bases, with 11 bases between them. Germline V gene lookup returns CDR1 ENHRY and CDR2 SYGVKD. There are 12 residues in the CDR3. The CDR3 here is CAIKQGRNEQFF. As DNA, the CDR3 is TGTGCCATCAAACAGGGTAGGAATGAGCAGTTCTTC.

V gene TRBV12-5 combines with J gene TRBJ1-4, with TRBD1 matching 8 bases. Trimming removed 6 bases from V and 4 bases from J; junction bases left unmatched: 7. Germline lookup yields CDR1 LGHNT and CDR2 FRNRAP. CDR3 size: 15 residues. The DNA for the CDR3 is TGTGCTAGTGGAACGAACGACAGGGGTAATGAAAAACTGTTTTTT. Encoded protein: CASGTNDRGNEKLFF.

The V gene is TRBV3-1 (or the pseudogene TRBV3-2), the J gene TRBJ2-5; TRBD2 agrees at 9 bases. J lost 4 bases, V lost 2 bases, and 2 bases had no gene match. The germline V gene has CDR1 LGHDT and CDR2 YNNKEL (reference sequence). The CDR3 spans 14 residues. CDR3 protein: CASSQFSGGETQYF. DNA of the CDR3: TGTGCCAGCAGCCAATTTAGCGGGGGAGAGACCCAGTACTTC.

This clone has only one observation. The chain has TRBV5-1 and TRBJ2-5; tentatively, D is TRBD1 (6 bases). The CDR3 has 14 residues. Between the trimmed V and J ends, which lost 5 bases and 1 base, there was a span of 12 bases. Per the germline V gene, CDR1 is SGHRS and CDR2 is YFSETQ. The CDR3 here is CASRPTGRQETQYF. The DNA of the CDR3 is TGCGCCAGCAGACCTACAGGGCGCCAAGAGACCCAGTACTTC.

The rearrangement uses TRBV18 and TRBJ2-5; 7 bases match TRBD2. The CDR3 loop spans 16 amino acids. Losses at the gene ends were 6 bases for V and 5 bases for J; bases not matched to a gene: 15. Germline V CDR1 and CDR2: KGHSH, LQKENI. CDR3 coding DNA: TGTGCCAGCTCGCCCCGGGGGACTACGGTTGGGGAGACCCAGTACTTC. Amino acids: CASSPRGTTVGETQYF. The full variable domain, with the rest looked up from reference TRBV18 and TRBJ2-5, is NAGVMQNPRHLVRRRGQEARLRCSPMKGHSHVYWYRQLPEEGLKFMVYLQKENIIDESGMPKERFSAEFPKEGPSILRIQQVVRGDSAAYFCASSPRGTTVGETQYFGPGTRLLVL.

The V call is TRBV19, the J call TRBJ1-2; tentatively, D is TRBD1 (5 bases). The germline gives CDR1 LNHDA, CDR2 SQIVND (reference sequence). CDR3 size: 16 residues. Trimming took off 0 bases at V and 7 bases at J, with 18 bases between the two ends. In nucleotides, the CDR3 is TGTGCCAGTAGTATAGATCTTTCGGCGGGGCGAGGTGGCTACACCTTC. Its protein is CASSIDLSAGRGGYTF.

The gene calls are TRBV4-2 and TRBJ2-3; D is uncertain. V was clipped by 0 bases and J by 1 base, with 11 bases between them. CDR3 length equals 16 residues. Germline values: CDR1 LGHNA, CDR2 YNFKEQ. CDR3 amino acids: CASSQDPSYGTDTQYF. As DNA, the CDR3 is TGTGCCAGCAGCCAAGATCCATCCTATGGCACAGATACGCAGTATTTT.

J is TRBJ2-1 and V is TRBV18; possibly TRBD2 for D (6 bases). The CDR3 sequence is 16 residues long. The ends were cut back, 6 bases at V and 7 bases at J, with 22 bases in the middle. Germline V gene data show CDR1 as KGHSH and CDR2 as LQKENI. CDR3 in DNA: TGTGCCAGCTCTTTGAGCGGGCCCTCCTTCACAAATGAGCAGTTCTTC. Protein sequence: CASSLSGPSFTNEQFF.

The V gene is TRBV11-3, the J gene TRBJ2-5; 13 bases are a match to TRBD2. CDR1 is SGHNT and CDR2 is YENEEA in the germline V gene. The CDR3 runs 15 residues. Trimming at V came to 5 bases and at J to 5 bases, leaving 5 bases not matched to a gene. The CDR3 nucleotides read TGTGCCAGCAGCGTCGGGACTAGCGGGGATGAGACCCAGTACTTC. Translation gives CASSVGTSGDETQYF.

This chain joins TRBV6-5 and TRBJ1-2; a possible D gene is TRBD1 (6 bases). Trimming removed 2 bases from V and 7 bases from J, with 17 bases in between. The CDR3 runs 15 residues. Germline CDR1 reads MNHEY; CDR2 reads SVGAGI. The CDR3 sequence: CASSYAADQGFGYTF. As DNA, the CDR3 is TGTGCCAGCAGTTACGCCGCCGATCAGGGGTTTGGCTACACCTTC.

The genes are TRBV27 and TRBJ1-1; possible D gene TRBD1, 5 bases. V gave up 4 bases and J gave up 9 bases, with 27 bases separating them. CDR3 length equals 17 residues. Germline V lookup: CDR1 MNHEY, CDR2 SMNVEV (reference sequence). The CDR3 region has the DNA TGTGCCAGCAGTTCGGAGAGGGGTCGCGCCGCTGGGGGGAAAGCTTTCTTT. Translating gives CASSSERGRAAGGKAFF.

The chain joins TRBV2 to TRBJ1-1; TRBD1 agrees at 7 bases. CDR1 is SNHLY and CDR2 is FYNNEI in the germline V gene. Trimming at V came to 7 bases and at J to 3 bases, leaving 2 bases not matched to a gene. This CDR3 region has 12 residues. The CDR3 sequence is CASTDRDTEAFF. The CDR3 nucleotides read TGTGCCAGCACCGACAGGGACACTGAAGCTTTCTTT.

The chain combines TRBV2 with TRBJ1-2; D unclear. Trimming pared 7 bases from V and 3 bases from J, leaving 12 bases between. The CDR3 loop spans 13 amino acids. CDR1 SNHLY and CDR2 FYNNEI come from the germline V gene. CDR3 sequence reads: CASTFKTDYGYTF. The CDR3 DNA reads TGTGCCAGCACCTTTAAGACTGACTATGGCTACACCTTC.

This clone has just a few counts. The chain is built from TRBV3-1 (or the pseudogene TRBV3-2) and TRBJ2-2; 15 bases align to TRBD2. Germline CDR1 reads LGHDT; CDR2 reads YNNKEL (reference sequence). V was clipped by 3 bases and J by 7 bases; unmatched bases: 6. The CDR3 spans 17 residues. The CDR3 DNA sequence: TGTGCCAGCAGCCAGCAGGGACTAGCGGGAGGTCACGGGGAGCTGTTTTTT. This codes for CASSQQGLAGGHGELFF.

For the CDR3, the DNA is TGTGCCTGGGAGACAGGGGGTGGAAACACCATATATTTT. Amino acid sequence: CAWETGGGNTIYF. The chain recombines TRBV30 with TRBJ1-3; 9 nucleotides agree with TRBD1. Germline-derived CDR1 and CDR2 are GTSNPN and SVGIG (reference sequence). J was trimmed by 3 bases and V by 5 bases; bases with no gene match: 2. This CDR3 spans 13 amino acids.

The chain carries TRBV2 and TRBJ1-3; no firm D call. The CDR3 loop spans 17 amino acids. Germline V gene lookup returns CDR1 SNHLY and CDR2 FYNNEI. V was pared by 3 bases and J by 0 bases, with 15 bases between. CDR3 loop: CASSDLRGKDSGNTIYF. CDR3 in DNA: TGTGCCAGCAGTGACCTGAGAGGAAAAGACTCTGGAAACACCATATATTTT.

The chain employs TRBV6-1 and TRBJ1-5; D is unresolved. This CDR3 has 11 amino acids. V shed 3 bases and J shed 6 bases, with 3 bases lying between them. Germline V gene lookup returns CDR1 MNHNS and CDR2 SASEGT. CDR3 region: CASSDGQPQHF. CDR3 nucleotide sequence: TGTGCCAGCAGTGACGGTCAGCCCCAGCATTTT.

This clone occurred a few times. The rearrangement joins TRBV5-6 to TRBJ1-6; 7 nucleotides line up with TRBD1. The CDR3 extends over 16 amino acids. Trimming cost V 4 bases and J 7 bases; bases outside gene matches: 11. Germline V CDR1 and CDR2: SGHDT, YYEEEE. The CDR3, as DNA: TGTGCCAGCAGCACCGAACAGGGGAAGAGGAATTCACCCCTCCACTTT. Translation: CASSTEQGKRNSPLHF. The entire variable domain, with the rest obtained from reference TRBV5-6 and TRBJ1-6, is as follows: DAGVTQSPTHLIKTRGQQVTLRCSPKSGHDTVSWYQQALGQGPQFIFQYYEEEERQRGNFPDRFSGHQFPNYSSELNVNALLLGDSALYLCASSTEQGKRNSPLHFGNGTRLTVT.

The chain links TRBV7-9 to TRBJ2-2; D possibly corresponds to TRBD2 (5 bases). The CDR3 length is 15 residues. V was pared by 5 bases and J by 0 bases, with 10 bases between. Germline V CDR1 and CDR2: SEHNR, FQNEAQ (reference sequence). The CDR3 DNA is TGTGCCAGCAGCACTGCCGGGACGAACACCGGGGAGCTGTTTTTT. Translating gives CASSTAGTNTGELFF.

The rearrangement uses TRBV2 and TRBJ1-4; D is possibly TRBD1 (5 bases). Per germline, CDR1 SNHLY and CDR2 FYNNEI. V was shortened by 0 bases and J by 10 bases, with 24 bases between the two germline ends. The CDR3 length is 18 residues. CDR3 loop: CASSEARGRTRVSGKLFF. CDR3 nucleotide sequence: TGTGCCAGCAGTGAAGCGCGGGGACGGACTCGAGTATCTGGAAAACTGTTTTTT. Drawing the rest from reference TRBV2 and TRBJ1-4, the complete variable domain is EPEVTQTPSHQVTQMGQEVILRCVPISNHLYFYWYRQILGQKVEFLVSFYNNEISEKSEIFDDQFSVERPDGSNFTLKIRSTKLEDSAMYFCASSEARGRTRVSGKLFFGSGTQLSVL.

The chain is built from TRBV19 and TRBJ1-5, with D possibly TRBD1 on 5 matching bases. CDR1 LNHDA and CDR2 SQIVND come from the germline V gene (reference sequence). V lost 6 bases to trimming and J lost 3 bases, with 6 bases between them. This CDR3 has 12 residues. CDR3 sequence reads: CASSRDNQPQHF. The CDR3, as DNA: TGTGCCAGTAGCAGGGACAATCAGCCCCAGCATTTT.

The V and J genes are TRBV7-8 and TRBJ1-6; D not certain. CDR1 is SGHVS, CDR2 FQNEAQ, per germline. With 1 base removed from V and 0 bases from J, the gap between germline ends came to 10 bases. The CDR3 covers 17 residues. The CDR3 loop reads CASSLVLSSSYNSPLHF. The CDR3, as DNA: TGTGCCAGCAGCTTAGTCTTGTCGAGCTCCTATAATTCACCCCTCCACTTT.

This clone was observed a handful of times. The CDR3 protein is CASSPTRGTEKLFF. The CDR3 nucleotides read TGTGCCAGCAGCCCCACCAGGGGTACTGAAAAACTGTTTTTT. The chain joins TRBV7-9 to TRBJ1-4, with a possible D match to TRBD1 (6 bases). CDR3 size: 14 residues. V was pared by 5 bases and J by 7 bases, with 14 bases between. In germline, CDR1 is SEHNR, CDR2 FQNEAQ (reference sequence). The full variable domain, rest sourced from reference TRBV7-9 and TRBJ1-4, is DTGVSQNPRHKITKRGQNVTFRCDPISEHNRLYWYRQTLGQGPEFLTYFQNEAQLEKSRLLSDRFSAERPKGSFSTLEIQRTEQGDSAMYLCASSPTRGTEKLFFGSGTQLSVL.

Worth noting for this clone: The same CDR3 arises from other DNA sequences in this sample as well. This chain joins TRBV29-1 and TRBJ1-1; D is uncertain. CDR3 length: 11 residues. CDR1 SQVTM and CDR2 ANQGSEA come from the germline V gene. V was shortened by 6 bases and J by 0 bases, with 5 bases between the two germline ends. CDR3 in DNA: TGCAGCGTGGGAGTGAACACTGAAGCTTTCTTT. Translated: CSVGVNTEAFF.

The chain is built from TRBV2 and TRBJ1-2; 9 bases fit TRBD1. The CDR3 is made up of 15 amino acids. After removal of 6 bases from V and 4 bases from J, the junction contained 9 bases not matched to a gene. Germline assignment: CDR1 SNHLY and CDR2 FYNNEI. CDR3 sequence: CASSPPGQGLYGYTF. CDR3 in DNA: TGTGCCAGCAGCCCCCCGGGACAGGGACTCTATGGCTACACCTTC.

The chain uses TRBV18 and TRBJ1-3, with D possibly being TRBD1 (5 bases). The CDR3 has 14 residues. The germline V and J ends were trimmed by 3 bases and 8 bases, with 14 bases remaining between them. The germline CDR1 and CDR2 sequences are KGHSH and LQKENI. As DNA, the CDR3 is TGTGCCAGCTCACCTGGGGGACTCTCGGACACCATATATTTT. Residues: CASSPGGLSDTIYF.

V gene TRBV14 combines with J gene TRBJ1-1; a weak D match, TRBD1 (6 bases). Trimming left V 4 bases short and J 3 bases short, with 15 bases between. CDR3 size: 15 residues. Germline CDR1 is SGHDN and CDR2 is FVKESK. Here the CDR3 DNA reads TGTGCCAGCAGCCCCTTGGGACAAGTGGACACTGAAGCTTTCTTT. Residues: CASSPLGQVDTEAFF.

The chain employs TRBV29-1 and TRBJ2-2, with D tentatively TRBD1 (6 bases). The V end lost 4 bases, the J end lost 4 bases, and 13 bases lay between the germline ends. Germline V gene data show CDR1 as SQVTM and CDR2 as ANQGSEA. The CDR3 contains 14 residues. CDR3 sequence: CSVATGWSTGELFF. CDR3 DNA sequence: TGCAGCGTTGCAACAGGGTGGAGCACCGGGGAGCTGTTTTTT.